This TCR beta chain was observed in a study of control samples from healthy donors and cancer patients. The method was immunoSEQ multiplex PCR; TCRdb's version includes in-frame clones alone and lacks a portion of them. The top ten clones hold 6.5% to 7.5% of a sample with 65,000 to 95,000 clones, about nine tenths of them seen once. Germline assignment: CDR1 MNHEY and CDR2 SVGAGI. V lost 7 bases and J 5 bases, leaving 14 bases between the germline ends. The CDR3 consists of 13 residues. The sequence was obtained from a man aged 50-59 years in good health. The sequencing sample was made of blood. The chain recombines TRBV6-5 with TRBJ1-2, with D possibly being TRBD1 (6 bases). CDR3 coding DNA: TGTGCCAGCACCCAGGGGTTGCGGTATGGCTACACCTTC. This gives the protein CASTQGLRYGYTF.